This T cell receptor (beta chain) is from a study of somatic mutations in cytotoxic T cells in rheumatoid arthritis. Study results and caveats: CD8+ T cells showed clonality that did not differ significantly between patients with rheumatoid arthritis and age-matched healthy controls.

To note about this clone: Antigen unknown.

Positively selected by magnetic beads, CD4+ and CD8+ cells were purity-checked by flow cytometry. Assay used: immunoSEQ multiplex PCR; TCRdb lists only in-frame clones, some missing. Among about 7,000 clones listed, 75% were seen once. Trimming removed 6 bases from V and 0 bases from J, with 11 bases in between. CDR3 length: 14 residues. Germline CDR1 and CDR2: ENHRY and SYGVKD. V is TRBV10-3 and J is TRBJ1-1; D is uncertain. This TCR was sampled from an adult with rheumatoid arthritis. The sample comprised CD8+ T cells sorted from blood. CDR3 DNA: TGTGCCATCAGATCTCCTCAGGTGAACACTGAAGCTTTCTTT. Translated: CAIRSPQVNTEAFF.